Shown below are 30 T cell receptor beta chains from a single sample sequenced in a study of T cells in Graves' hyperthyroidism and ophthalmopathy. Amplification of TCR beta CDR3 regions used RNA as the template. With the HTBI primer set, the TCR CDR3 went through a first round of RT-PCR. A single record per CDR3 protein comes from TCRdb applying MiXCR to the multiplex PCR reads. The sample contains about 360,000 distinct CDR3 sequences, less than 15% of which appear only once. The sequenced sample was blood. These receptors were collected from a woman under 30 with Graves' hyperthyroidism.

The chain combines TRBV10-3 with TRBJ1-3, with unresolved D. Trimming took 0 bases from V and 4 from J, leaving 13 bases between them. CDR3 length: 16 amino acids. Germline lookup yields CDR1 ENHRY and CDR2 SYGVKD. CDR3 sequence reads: CAISESPKGRGNTIYF. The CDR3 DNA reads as TGTGCCATCAGTGAGTCCCCTAAGGGTAGGGGAAACACCATATATTTT.

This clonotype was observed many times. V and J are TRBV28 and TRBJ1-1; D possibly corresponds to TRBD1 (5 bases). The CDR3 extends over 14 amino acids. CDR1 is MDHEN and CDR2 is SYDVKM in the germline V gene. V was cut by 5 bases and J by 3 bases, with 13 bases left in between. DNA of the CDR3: TGTGCCAGCAGTCTCCCAGGGTATGACACTGAAGCTTTCTTT. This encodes CASSLPGYDTEAFF. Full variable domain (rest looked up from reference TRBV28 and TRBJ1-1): DVKVTQSSRYLVKRTGEKVFLECVQDMDHENMFWYRQDPGLGLRLIYFSYDVKMKEKGDIPEGYSVSREKKERFSLILESASTNQTSMYLCASSLPGYDTEAFFGQGTRLTVV.

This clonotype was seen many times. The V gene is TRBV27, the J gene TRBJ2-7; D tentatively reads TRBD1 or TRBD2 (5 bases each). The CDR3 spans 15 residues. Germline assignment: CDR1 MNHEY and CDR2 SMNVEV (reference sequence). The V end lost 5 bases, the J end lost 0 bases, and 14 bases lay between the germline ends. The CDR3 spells CASSTTGTSSYEQYF. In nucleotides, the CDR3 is TGTGCCAGCAGTACCACCGGGACGAGCTCCTACGAGCAGTACTTC.

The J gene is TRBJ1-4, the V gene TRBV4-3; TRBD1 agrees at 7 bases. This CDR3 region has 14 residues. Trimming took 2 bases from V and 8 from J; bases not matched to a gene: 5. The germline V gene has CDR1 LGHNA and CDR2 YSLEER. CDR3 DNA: TGCGCCAGCAGCCAACAGGGGGTGGGCGAAAAACTGTTTTTT. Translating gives CASSQQGVGEKLFF.

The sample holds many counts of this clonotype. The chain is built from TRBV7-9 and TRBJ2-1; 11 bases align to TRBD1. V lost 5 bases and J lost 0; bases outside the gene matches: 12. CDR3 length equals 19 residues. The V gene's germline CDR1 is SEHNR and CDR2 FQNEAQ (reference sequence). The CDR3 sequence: CASSQLRDRGIPSYNEQFF. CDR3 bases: TGTGCCAGCAGCCAATTGCGGGACAGGGGGATTCCCTCCTACAATGAGCAGTTCTTC.

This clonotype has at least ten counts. CDR3 loop: CATRGTGDTGELFF. In DNA form, the CDR3 reads TGTGCCACCCGCGGTACAGGGGACACCGGGGAGCTGTTTTTT. The chain links TRBV24-1 to TRBJ2-2, with 7 bases fitting TRBD1. This CDR3 region has 14 residues. CDR1 is KGHDR, CDR2 SFDVKD, per germline. The trim removed 9 bases at V and 3 bases at J, leaving 6 bases unmatched.

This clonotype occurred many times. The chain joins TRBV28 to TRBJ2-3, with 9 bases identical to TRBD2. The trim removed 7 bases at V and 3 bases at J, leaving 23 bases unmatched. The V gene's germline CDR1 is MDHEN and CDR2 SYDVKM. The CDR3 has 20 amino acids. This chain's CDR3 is CASTTRAGGPRQGKTDTQYF. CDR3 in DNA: TGTGCCAGCACCACTAGGGCGGGAGGGCCTCGGCAGGGCAAAACAGATACGCAGTATTTT. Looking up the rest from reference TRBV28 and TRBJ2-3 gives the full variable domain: DVKVTQSSRYLVKRTGEKVFLECVQDMDHENMFWYRQDPGLGLRLIYFSYDVKMKEKGDIPEGYSVSREKKERFSLILESASTNQTSMYLCASTTRAGGPRQGKTDTQYFGPGTRLTVL.

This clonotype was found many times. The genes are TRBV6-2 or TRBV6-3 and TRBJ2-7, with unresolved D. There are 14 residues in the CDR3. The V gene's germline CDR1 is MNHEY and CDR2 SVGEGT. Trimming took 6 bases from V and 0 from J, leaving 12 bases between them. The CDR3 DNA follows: TGTGCCAGCAGCCCCCGGTATCGCTCCTACGAGCAGTACTTC. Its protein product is CASSPRYRSYEQYF.

The CDR3 loop is CASRDREGGKLFF. The CDR3 DNA reads as TGTGCCAGCCGCGATCGGGAAGGCGGAAAACTGTTTTTT. The genes are TRBV18 and TRBJ1-4; D is undetermined. CDR3 length equals 13 residues. Germline CDR1 KGHSH, CDR2 LQKENI. V was trimmed by 8 bases and J by 10 bases, leaving 17 bases between them.

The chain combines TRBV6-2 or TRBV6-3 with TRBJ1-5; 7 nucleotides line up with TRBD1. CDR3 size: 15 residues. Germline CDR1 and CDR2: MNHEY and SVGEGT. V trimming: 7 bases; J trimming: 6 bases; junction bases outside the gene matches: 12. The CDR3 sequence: CASTKRGRGVQPQHF. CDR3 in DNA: TGTGCCAGCACCAAAAGGGGGCGCGGGGTTCAGCCCCAGCATTTT.

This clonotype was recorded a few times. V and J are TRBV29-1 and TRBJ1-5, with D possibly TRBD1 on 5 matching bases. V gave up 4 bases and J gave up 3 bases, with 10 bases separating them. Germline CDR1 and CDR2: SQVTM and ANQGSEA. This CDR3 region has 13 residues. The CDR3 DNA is TGCAGCGTTGGGGGCTGGGACAATCAGCCCCAGCATTTT. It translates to CSVGGWDNQPQHF.

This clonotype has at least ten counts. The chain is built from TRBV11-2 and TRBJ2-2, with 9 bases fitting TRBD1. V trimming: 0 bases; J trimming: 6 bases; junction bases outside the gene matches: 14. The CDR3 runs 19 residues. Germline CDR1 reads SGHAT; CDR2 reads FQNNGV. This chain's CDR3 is CASSLDFSGGTGFPGELFF. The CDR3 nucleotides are TGTGCCAGCAGCTTAGATTTCAGTGGAGGGACAGGGTTCCCCGGGGAGCTGTTTTTT.

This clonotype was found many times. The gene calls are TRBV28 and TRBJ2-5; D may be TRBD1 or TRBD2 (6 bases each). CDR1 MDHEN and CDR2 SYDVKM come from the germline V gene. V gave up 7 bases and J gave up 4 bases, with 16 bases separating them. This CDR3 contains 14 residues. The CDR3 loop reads CASTKGGMIETQYF. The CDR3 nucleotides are TGTGCCAGCACAAAGGGGGGAATGATAGAGACCCAGTACTTC.

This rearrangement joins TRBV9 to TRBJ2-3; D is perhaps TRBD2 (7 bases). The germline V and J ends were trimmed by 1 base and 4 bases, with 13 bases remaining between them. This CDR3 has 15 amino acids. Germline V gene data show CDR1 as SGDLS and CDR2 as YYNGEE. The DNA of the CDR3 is TGTGCCAGCAGCGTATGGGGGGGCGAGGCAGATACGCAGTATTTT. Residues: CASSVWGGEADTQYF.

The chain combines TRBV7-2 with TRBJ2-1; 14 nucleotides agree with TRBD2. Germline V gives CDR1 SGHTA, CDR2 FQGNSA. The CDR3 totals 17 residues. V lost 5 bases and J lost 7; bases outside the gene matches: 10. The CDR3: CASSQTSGGGYLNEQFF. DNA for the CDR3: TGTGCCAGCAGCCAGACTAGCGGGGGGGGATATTTGAATGAGCAGTTCTTC. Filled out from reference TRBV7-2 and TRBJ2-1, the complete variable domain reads GAGVSQSPSNKVTEKGKDVELRCDPISGHTALYWYRQSLGQGLEFLIYFQGNSAPDKSGLPSDRFSAERTGGSVSTLTIQRTQQEDSAVYLCASSQTSGGGYLNEQFFGPGTRLTVL.

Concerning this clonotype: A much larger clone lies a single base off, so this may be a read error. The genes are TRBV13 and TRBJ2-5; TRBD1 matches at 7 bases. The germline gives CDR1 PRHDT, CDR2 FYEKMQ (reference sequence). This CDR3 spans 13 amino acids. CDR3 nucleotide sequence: TGTGCCAGCAGCCCCAACGGACACCCGGACAGGCACTTC. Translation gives CASSPNGHPDRHF.

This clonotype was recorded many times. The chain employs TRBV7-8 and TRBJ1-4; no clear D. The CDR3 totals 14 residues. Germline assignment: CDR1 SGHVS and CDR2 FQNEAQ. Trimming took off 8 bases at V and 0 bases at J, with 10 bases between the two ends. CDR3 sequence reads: CASSAAATNEKLFF. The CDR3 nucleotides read TGTGCCAGCTCGGCGGCCGCAACTAATGAAAAACTGTTTTTT.

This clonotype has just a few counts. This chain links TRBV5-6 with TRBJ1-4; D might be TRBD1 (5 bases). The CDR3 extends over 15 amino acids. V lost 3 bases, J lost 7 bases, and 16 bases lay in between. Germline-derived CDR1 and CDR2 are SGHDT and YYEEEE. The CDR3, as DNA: TGTGCCAGCAGCTCGGGAGCAGGGATCGGTGAAAAACTGTTTTTT. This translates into CASSSGAGIGEKLFF.

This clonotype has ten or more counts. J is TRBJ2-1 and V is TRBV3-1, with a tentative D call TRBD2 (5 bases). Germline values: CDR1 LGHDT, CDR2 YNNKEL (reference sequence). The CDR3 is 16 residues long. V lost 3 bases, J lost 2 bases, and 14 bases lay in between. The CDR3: CASSHLDSSPYNEQFF. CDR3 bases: TGTGCCAGCAGCCACTTGGACTCCTCCCCCTACAATGAGCAGTTCTTC.

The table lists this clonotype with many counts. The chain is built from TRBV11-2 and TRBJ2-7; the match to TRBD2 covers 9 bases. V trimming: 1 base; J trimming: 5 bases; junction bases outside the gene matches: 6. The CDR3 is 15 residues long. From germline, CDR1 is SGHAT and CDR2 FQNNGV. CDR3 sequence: CASSLVRASGDEQYF. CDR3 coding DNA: TGTGCCAGCAGCTTAGTCCGGGCTAGCGGGGACGAGCAGTACTTC.

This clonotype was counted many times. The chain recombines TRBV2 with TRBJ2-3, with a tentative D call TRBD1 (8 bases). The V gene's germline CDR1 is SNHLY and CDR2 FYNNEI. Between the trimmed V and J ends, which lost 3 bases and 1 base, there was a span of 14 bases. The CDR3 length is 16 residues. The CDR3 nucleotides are TGTGCCAGCAGTGACTCCACAGGGGGGGGCACAGATACGCAGTATTTT. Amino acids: CASSDSTGGGTDTQYF.

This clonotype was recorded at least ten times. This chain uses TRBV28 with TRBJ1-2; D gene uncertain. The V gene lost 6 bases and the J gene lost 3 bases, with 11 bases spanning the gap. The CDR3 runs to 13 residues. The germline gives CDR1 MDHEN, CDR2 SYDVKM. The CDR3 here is CASSRLGYYGYTF. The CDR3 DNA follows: TGTGCCAGCAGCCGGCTCGGCTACTATGGCTACACCTTC.

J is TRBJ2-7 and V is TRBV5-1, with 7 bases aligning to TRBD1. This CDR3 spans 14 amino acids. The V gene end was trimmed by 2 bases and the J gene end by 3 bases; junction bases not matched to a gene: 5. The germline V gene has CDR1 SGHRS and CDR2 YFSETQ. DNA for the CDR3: TGCGCCAGCAGCTTCGGGACAGCTATCTACGAGCAGTACTTC. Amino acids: CASSFGTAIYEQYF.

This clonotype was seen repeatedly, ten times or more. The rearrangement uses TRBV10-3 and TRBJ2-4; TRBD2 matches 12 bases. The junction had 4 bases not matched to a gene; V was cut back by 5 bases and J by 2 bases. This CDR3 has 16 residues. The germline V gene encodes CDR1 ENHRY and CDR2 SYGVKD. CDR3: CAISNGTSGPKNIQYF. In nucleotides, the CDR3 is TGTGCCATCAGTAACGGGACTAGCGGGCCCAAAAACATTCAGTACTTC.

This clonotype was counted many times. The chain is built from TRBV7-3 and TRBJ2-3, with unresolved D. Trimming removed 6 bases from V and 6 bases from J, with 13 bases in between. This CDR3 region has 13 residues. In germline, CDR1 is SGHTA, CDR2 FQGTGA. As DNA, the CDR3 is TGTGCCAGCAGTTCCCTGGCCGAGGATACGCAGTATTTT. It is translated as CASSSLAEDTQYF.

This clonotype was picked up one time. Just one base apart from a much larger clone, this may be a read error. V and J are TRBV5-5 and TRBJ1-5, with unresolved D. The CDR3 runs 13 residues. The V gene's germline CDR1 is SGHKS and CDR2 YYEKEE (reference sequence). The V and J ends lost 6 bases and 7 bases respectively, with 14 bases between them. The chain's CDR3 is CASNPAGSQPQHF. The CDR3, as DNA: TGTGCCAGCAACCCTGCCGGGTCGCAGCCCCAGCATTTT.

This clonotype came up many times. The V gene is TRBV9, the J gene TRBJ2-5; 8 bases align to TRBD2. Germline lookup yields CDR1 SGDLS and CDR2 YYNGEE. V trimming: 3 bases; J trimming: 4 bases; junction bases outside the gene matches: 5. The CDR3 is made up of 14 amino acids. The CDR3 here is CASSGGRKGETQYF. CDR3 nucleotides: TGTGCCAGCAGCGGCGGGAGGAAAGGAGAGACCCAGTACTTC.

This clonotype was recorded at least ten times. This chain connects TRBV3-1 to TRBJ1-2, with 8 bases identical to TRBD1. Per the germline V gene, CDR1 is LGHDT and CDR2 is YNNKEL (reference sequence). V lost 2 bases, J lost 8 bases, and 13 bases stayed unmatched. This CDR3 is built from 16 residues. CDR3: CASSQNPQTGVGGYTF. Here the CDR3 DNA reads TGTGCCAGCAGCCAAAATCCTCAGACAGGGGTTGGCGGCTACACCTTC.

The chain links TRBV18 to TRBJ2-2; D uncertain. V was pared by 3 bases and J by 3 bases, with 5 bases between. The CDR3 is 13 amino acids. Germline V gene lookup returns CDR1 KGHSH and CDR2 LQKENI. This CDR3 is CASSPLDTGELFF. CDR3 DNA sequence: TGTGCCAGCTCACCCCTGGACACCGGGGAGCTGTTTTTT. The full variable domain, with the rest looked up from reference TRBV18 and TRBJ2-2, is NAGVMQNPRHLVRRRGQEARLRCSPMKGHSHVYWYRQLPEEGLKFMVYLQKENIIDESGMPKERFSAEFPKEGPSILRIQQVVRGDSAAYFCASSPLDTGELFFGEGSRLTVL.

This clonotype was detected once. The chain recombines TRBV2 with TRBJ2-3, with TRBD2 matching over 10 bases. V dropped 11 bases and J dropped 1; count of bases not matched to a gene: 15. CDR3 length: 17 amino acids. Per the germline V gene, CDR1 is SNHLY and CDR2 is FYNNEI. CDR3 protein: CARVPGTSDLRTDTQYF. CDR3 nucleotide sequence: TGTGCCCGCGTTCCCGGGACTAGCGACCTCCGCACAGATACGCAGTATTTT.